The T cell receptor beta chain described here comes from a study of cytomegalovirus exposure and HLA in healthy donors. Data came from immunoSEQ multiplex PCR; TCRdb stores just in-frame clones and leaves some out. The sample holds some 160,000 clones; roughly 91% are singletons and the top ten take 3%. In regard to this clone: What it binds is not known.

It was the approximately 120-subject validation cohort, separate from the roughly 700-subject first cohort, to which the donors belonged. Study-wide findings and caveats: Within the 120 or so validation repertoires, first-cohort TCR clusters tended to co-occur, according to a later analysis. Confirmation was obtained in vitro that a few CMV-associated chains are specific for CMV antigens.

The ends lost 5 bases at V and 5 bases at J; junction bases unmatched: 8. Germline lookup yields CDR1 LNHNV and CDR2 YYDKDF (reference sequence). The length of the CDR3 is 15 residues. This receptor was identified in a man younger than 35 in good health and CMV-seronegative. The chain links TRBV15 to TRBJ1-5; TRBD1 agrees at 8 bases. Sequencing used PBMCs. CDR3 sequence reads: CATSSRTGLHQPQHF. Here the CDR3 DNA reads TGTGCCACCAGCTCTAGGACAGGGTTACATCAGCCCCAGCATTTT.